This TCR beta chain is from a study of T cell repertoires in cytomegalovirus infection. TCRdb independently ran MiXCR on the reads; one entry per CDR3 protein. The sample lists a few hundred thousand distinct CDR3 sequences, approximately 42% occurring once. This clonotype has just a few counts. Its antigen is as yet unknown. The CDR3 has 15 amino acids. Germline values: CDR1 MNHNS, CDR2 SASEGT. Between the trimmed V and J ends, which lost 6 bases and 2 bases, there was a span of 17 bases. This TCR was sampled from a human donor in good health (CMV status not recorded). Some clones in this sample may be carry-over from other donors' samples. This chain links TRBV6-1 with TRBJ2-7; D possibly matches TRBD1 or TRBD2 (5 bases each). Source: cultured PBMCs, taken from culture after CMV antigen stimulation. The CDR3 region is CASSGGGDMTYEQYF. CDR3 coding DNA: TGTGCCAGCAGCGGTGGGGGAGACATGACCTACGAGCAGTACTTC.